These 18 T cell receptor beta chains came from one sample sequenced in a study of blood T cell repertoires in COVID-19. Only in-frame clones appear in the TCRdb table, and some are missing; sequencing was by immunoSEQ multiplex PCR. The sample lists hundreds of thousands of clones; roughly 90% were seen once. The sequenced sample was peripheral blood. All receptors derive from a man aged 40-50 years with acute or convalescent COVID-19.

This chain uses TRBV29-1 with TRBJ1-1; D possibly corresponds to TRBD1 (5 bases). The V and J ends lost 6 bases and 0 bases respectively, with 14 bases between them. CDR1 SQVTM and CDR2 ANQGSEA come from the germline V gene. The CDR3 extends over 14 amino acids. CDR3 loop: CSVQRNRMNTEAFF. DNA for the CDR3: TGCAGCGTCCAAAGGAACAGGATGAACACTGAAGCTTTCTTT.

The genes are TRBV7-8 and TRBJ1-5, with no clear D. V was cut by 5 bases and J by 0 bases, with 11 bases left in between. The CDR3 spans 15 residues. Germline loops: CDR1 SGHVS, CDR2 FQNEAQ. CDR3 residues: CASSRTGNSNQPQHF. The DNA for the CDR3 is TGTGCCAGCAGCCGAACGGGGAATAGCAATCAGCCCCAGCATTTT.

The chain joins TRBV11-2 to TRBJ2-4, with a possible D match to TRBD2 (7 bases). The CDR3 spans 16 residues. Trimming cost V 2 bases and J 8 bases, with 19 bases left between them. The germline V gene encodes CDR1 SGHAT and CDR2 FQNNGV. CDR3 DNA sequence: TGTGCCAGCAGCTTATCCCTTACAGGGAGGGGGGACATTCAGTACTTC. Its translation: CASSLSLTGRGDIQYF.

The V gene is TRBV24-1, the J gene TRBJ2-2; no definite D call. V shed 5 bases and J shed 2 bases, with 8 bases lying between them. This CDR3 spans 14 amino acids. The germline CDR1 and CDR2 sequences are KGHDR and SFDVKD. CDR3 loop: CATSGALNTGELFF. The CDR3 bases are TGTGCCACCAGTGGGGCTTTAAACACCGGGGAGCTGTTTTTT.

The chain is built from TRBV6-5 and TRBJ2-1; weak D call: TRBD1 (6 bases). Germline CDR1 MNHEY, CDR2 SVGAGI. V was trimmed by 7 bases and J by 0 bases, leaving 10 bases between them. The CDR3 consists of 14 residues. The CDR3 spells CASKGGISYNEQFF. The DNA for the CDR3 is TGTGCCAGCAAAGGGGGTATCTCCTACAATGAGCAGTTCTTC.

The chain carries TRBV5-1 and TRBJ2-7, with 9 bases matching TRBD1. The germline V gene has CDR1 SGHRS and CDR2 YFSETQ. The CDR3 is made up of 14 amino acids. V dropped 2 bases and J dropped 5; count of bases not matched to a gene: 5. Here the CDR3 reads CASSFERQGDEQYF. CDR3 bases: TGCGCCAGCAGCTTCGAGCGACAGGGGGACGAGCAGTACTTC.

V usage is TRBV24-1 and J usage is TRBJ2-2, with D perhaps TRBD2 (5 bases). Germline CDR1 and CDR2: KGHDR and SFDVKD. The V end lost 2 bases, the J end lost 4 bases, and 13 bases lay between the germline ends. The CDR3 has 16 residues. The DNA of the CDR3 is TGTGCCACCAGTGATTCTCAGTCAGCGGCCACCGGGGAGCTGTTTTTT. Translating it yields CATSDSQSAATGELFF.

This chain connects TRBV3-1 (or the pseudogene TRBV3-2) to TRBJ1-6; D is unclear. Trimming cost V 0 bases and J 0 bases, with 18 bases left between them. The length of the CDR3 is 20 residues. Germline assignment: CDR1 LGHDT and CDR2 YNNKEL (reference sequence). CDR3 amino acids: CASSQDWPSGPSSYNSPLHF. CDR3 sequence (DNA): TGTGCCAGCAGCCAAGATTGGCCGTCGGGTCCCAGCTCCTATAATTCACCCCTCCACTTT.

This clone was recorded a few times. The V and J genes are TRBV29-1 and TRBJ1-4; TRBD1 might be the D (5 bases). With 4 bases removed from V and 7 bases from J, the gap between germline ends came to 13 bases. Per germline, CDR1 SQVTM and CDR2 ANQGSEA. CDR3 length equals 13 residues. DNA for the CDR3: TGCAGCGTTGGGGCGCGGGGGGTTGAAAAACTGTTTTTT. Translation gives CSVGARGVEKLFF.

This clone was observed a few times. Compared with germline, one end of the junction differs, possibly owing to a read error. This chain joins TRBV7-8 and TRBJ1-1; weak D call: TRBD1 (5 bases). Germline V gene data show CDR1 as SGHVS and CDR2 as FQNEAQ. CDR3 length: 16 amino acids. In DNA, the CDR3 is TGTGCCAGCACCTTAGGTTCTGTGGCTTCGGGGGCTGAAGCTTTCTTT. It specifies CASTLGSVASGAEAFF.

This clone was observed a single time. The chain joins TRBV5-1 to TRBJ2-7; 8 nucleotides align to TRBD2. Per germline, CDR1 SGHRS and CDR2 YFSETQ. After removal of 0 bases from V and 2 bases from J, the junction contained 4 bases not matched to a gene. The CDR3 has 15 residues. CDR3 sequence: CASSLGVAGTYEQYF. In DNA, the CDR3 is TGCGCCAGCAGCTTGGGGGTAGCGGGGACCTACGAGCAGTACTTC.

In this sample, this clone turned up once. The genes are TRBV2 and TRBJ1-1; D might be TRBD1 (5 bases). V lost 5 bases, J lost 2 bases, and 12 bases lay in between. Germline V gene lookup returns CDR1 SNHLY and CDR2 FYNNEI. The CDR3 runs to 14 residues. The CDR3 DNA follows: TGTGCCAGCAGTTTTAGGGGATTTAACACTGAAGCTTTCTTT. This translates into CASSFRGFNTEAFF. The complete variable domain, with remaining parts taken from reference TRBV2 and TRBJ1-1, reads EPEVTQTPSHQVTQMGQEVILRCVPISNHLYFYWYRQILGQKVEFLVSFYNNEISEKSEIFDDQFSVERPDGSNFTLKIRSTKLEDSAMYFCASSFRGFNTEAFFGQGTRLTVV.

The chain has TRBV24-1 and TRBJ2-2; TRBD2 might be the D (6 bases). V lost 4 bases, J lost 8 bases, and 7 bases lay in between. The CDR3 has 12 residues. Germline lookup yields CDR1 KGHDR and CDR2 SFDVKD. The DNA for the CDR3 is TGTGCCACCAGTGAAGGGACTGGGGAGCTGTTTTTT. The encoded protein is CATSEGTGELFF.

The chain uses TRBV9 and TRBJ2-2; D gene uncertain. The ends were cut back, 0 bases at V and 3 bases at J, with 6 bases in the middle. CDR1 and CDR2 from the germline V gene are SGDLS and YYNGEE. The CDR3 is 14 residues long. CDR3 nucleotide sequence: TGTGCCAGCAGCGTAGCACCGGACACCGGGGAGCTGTTTTTT. This encodes CASSVAPDTGELFF.

The chain joins TRBV5-1 to TRBJ2-1; 7 bases map to TRBD1. Germline CDR1 is SGHRS and CDR2 is YFSETQ. The CDR3 is 14 amino acids. V gave up 4 bases and J gave up 2 bases; unmatched junction bases: 3. Written as DNA, the CDR3 is TGCGCCAGCAGCGAACAGGGGACCTACAATGAGCAGTTCTTC. It translates to CASSEQGTYNEQFF.

The chain recombines TRBV10-3 with TRBJ1-2; TRBD1 might be the D (6 bases). V lost 6 bases and J lost 0, with 14 bases in between. This CDR3 region has 15 residues. CDR1 and CDR2 (germline): ENHRY, SYGVKD. In DNA, the CDR3 is TGTGCCATCAGCGACAGGTCTACAGCTAACTATGGCTACACCTTC. Translating gives CAISDRSTANYGYTF.

V usage is TRBV4-1 and J usage is TRBJ1-4; D possibly corresponds to TRBD1 (5 bases). CDR1 is MGHRA and CDR2 is YSYEKL in the germline V gene. V was trimmed by 0 bases and J by 7 bases, leaving 12 bases between them. The CDR3 extends over 15 amino acids. The CDR3 spells CASSQDGGEGEKLFF. The CDR3, as DNA: TGCGCCAGCAGCCAAGATGGGGGGGAAGGTGAAAAACTGTTTTTT.

The V and J genes are TRBV7-9 and TRBJ1-4, with 9 bases matching TRBD1. V trimming: 1 base; J trimming: 8 bases; junction bases outside the gene matches: 5. CDR3 length: 15 amino acids. From germline, CDR1 is SEHNR and CDR2 FQNEAQ (reference sequence). The CDR3 reads CASSLGGQGLEKLFF. The CDR3 region has the DNA TGTGCCAGCAGCTTAGGGGGACAGGGTTTGGAAAAACTGTTTTTT. Filled out from reference TRBV7-9 and TRBJ1-4, the complete variable domain reads DTGVSQNPRHKITKRGQNVTFRCDPISEHNRLYWYRQTLGQGPEFLTYFQNEAQLEKSRLLSDRFSAERPKGSFSTLEIQRTEQGDSAMYLCASSLGGQGLEKLFFGSGTQLSVL.